The 5 T cell receptor beta chains reported below all come from one sample, sequenced in a study of T-cell memory formation after mild COVID-19 (dated by TCRdb to the early 2020s). Libraries were made using 5' RACE. These reads were obtained on an Illumina NovaSeq 6000. The public reads were quality trimmed at Q25 with fastp and then assembled into clones with MiXCR by TCRdb, keeping productive beta chains. Duplicate CDR3 protein sequences are folded into a single record with the most common DNA and genes. This sample is represented by roughly 610,000 distinct CDR3 sequences; roughly a sixth of them were singletons. Roughly 8% of the sample goes to the ten largest clones. Sequenced: PBMCs or a T cell subset sorted from them (not recorded which). The receptor set was obtained from an adult woman who had mild COVID-19 (a few samples of this study predate the infection). The sample titles of this study are shuffled in the database, so cell type and time point are left out; the donor was told from shared clones.

The chain uses TRBV29-1 and TRBJ1-2, with D unclear. CDR1 is SQVTM, CDR2 ANQGSEA, per germline. This CDR3 has 13 residues. V shed 2 bases and J shed 7 bases, with 14 bases lying between them. In DNA, the CDR3 is TGCAGCGTTGAACTATGTACGGGATGTGGCTACACCTTC. Protein product: CSVELCTGCGYTF.

The chain employs TRBV11-1 and TRBJ1-2; perhaps TRBD1 as D (5 bases). Between the trimmed V and J ends, which lost 5 bases and 8 bases, there was a span of 12 bases. This CDR3 spans 12 amino acids. Germline assignment: CDR1 SGHAT and CDR2 FQDESV (reference sequence). The CDR3 nucleotides read TGTGCCAGCAGCCTATCGGGGCAGGGCTACACCTTC. Protein: CASSLSGQGYTF.

The rearrangement uses TRBV20-1 and TRBJ2-1; no clear D gene. Trimming stripped 2 bases from V and 4 bases from J, with 18 bases between. Per the germline V gene, CDR1 is DFQATT and CDR2 is SNEGSKA (reference sequence). CDR3 length: 16 amino acids. CDR3 sequence: CSARSSPATYYNEQFF. CDR3 nucleotide sequence: TGCAGTGCTAGATCTTCCCCGGCCACATATTACAATGAGCAGTTCTTC.

The chain employs TRBV6-2 or TRBV6-3 and TRBJ2-1; 8 positions match TRBD2. V was pared by 5 bases and J by 0 bases, with 3 bases of the junction left unmatched. The CDR3 has 15 residues. Germline V CDR1 and CDR2: MNHEY, SVGEGT. In DNA form, the CDR3 reads TGTGCCAGCAGTGCAACTAGCGGCTCCTACAATGAGCAGTTCTTC. Protein sequence: CASSATSGSYNEQFF.

The chain carries TRBV20-1 and TRBJ2-6, with D uncertain. With 3 bases removed from V and 3 bases from J, the gap between germline ends came to 9 bases. The CDR3 contains 14 residues. Germline V gene data show CDR1 as DFQATT and CDR2 as SNEGSKA (reference sequence). The DNA for the CDR3 is TGCAGTGCTAGGGCTCCCAGTGGGGCCAACGTCCTGACTTTC. Protein product: CSARAPSGANVLTF.